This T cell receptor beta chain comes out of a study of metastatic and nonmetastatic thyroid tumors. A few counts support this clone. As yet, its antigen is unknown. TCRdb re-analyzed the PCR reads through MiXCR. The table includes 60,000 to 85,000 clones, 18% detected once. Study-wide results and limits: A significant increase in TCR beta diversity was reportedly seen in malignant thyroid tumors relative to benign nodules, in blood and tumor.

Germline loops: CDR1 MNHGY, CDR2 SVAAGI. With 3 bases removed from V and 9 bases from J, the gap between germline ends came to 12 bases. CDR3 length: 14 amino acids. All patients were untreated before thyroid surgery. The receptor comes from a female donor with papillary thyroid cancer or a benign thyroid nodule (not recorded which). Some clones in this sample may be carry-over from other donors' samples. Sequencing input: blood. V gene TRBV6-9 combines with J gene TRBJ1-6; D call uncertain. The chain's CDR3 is CASSYPPSGSPLHF. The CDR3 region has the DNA TGTGCCAGCAGTTACCCCCCTTCAGGTTCACCCCTCCACTTT.